The T cell receptor beta chain under discussion was sequenced for a study of blood T cells in healthy people across ages. The use of a sample-barcoded 5' primer and a J-beta primer mix characterized a second PCR of about 7 to 12 cycles. MiXCR was run by TCRdb on the 5' RACE reads, yielding one entry per CDR3 protein. The sample yields 550,000 to 600,000 distinct CDR3 sequences, approximately 25% seen once. The CDR3 totals 17 residues. Germline V lookup: CDR1 DFQATT, CDR2 SNEGSKA (reference sequence). Sequenced sample: blood. The sequence was obtained from a woman in her 70s in good health. This sequence joins TRBV20-1 and TRBJ2-5; 9 bases fit TRBD2. The J call may not be correct, given that the DNA end is closer to TRBJ2-1. CDR3 in DNA: TGCAGTGCTAGAGATCGCTTGGCGGGGGGGATATTCAATGAGCAGTTCTTC. This encodes CSARDRLAGGIFNEQFF.